Following are 13 T cell receptor beta chains from one sample sequenced in a study of T-cell reconstitution after alpha-beta-depleted transplantation in children. The TCRbeta library was prepared with unique molecular identifiers. TCRdb redid the calling of the PCR reads with MiXCR, one entry per CDR3 protein. The sample shows more than 450,000 distinct CDR3 sequences, about 16% of them seen only once. The sample consisted of PBMCs from the stem cell graft donor, taken from the stem cell graft. Source of these receptors: a human donor who donated a stem cell graft to a child with acute lymphoblastic leukemia.

This clonotype has ten or more counts. This CDR3 reads CSVTSGSSYEQYF. The CDR3 DNA follows: TGCAGCGTCACTAGCGGGAGCTCCTACGAGCAGTACTTC. This chain uses TRBV29-1 with TRBJ2-7; the match to TRBD2 covers 11 bases. V trimming: 6 bases; J trimming: 0 bases; junction bases outside the gene matches: 1. CDR1 is SQVTM and CDR2 is ANQGSEA in the germline V gene. The CDR3 runs to 13 residues.

The V call is TRBV4-1, the J call TRBJ2-1; no definite D call. Deletions cut 4 bases from V and 4 bases from J, with 8 bases between. Germline CDR1 is MGHRA and CDR2 is YSYEKL. The CDR3 sequence is 13 residues long. CDR3 coding DNA: TGCGCCAGCAGCCCCTCCTGGTACAATGAGCAGTTCTTC. Its protein is CASSPSWYNEQFF.

This clonotype was found a few times. The rearrangement links TRBV30 to TRBJ2-1; D remains unclear. This CDR3 region has 14 residues. V was clipped by 4 bases and J by 6 bases, with 16 bases between them. Germline loops: CDR1 GTSNPN, CDR2 SVGIG (reference sequence). CDR3 residues: CAWIRSSASNEQFF. The CDR3, as DNA: TGTGCCTGGATCAGGTCCAGCGCGAGCAATGAGCAGTTCTTC.

This clonotype has just a few counts. V and J are TRBV7-9 and TRBJ1-4, with 9 bases that match TRBD1. CDR3 length: 15 residues. With 7 bases clipped from V and 6 bases from J, the junction kept 9 bases outside the gene matches. The germline gives CDR1 SEHNR, CDR2 FQNEAQ (reference sequence). The CDR3 DNA sequence: TGTGCCAGCACACAGGGGGCTGACGGGCATGAAAAACTGTTTTTT. Protein sequence: CASTQGADGHEKLFF.

In this sample, this clonotype turned up a few times. The chain is built from TRBV7-9 and TRBJ1-5, with D maybe TRBD1 (6 bases). The CDR3 contains 17 residues. V gave up 1 base and J gave up 0 bases, with 13 bases separating them. The V gene's germline CDR1 is SEHNR and CDR2 FQNEAQ (reference sequence). The CDR3 loop is CASSLEQGVGSNQPQHF. The DNA of the CDR3 is TGTGCCAGCAGCTTAGAACAGGGCGTGGGTAGCAATCAGCCCCAGCATTTT. Using reference TRBV7-9 and TRBJ1-5 for the parts outside the CDR3, the full variable domain is DTGVSQNPRHKITKRGQNVTFRCDPISEHNRLYWYRQTLGQGPEFLTYFQNEAQLEKSRLLSDRFSAERPKGSFSTLEIQRTEQGDSAMYLCASSLEQGVGSNQPQHFGDGTRLSIL.

This clonotype was observed a handful of times. The chain is built from TRBV6-1 and TRBJ2-2; a possible D gene is TRBD2 (5 bases). The CDR3 runs to 16 residues. Germline V gene data show CDR1 as MNHNS and CDR2 as SASEGT. Trimming removed 8 bases at V and 2 bases at J, with 18 bases between. The CDR3 sequence is CASFDGGSYNTGELFF. Here the CDR3 DNA reads TGTGCCAGCTTCGACGGTGGGAGTTACAACACCGGGGAGCTGTTTTTT.

The rearrangement links TRBV7-9 to TRBJ2-5; TRBD2 is a possible D gene (5 bases). The ends were cut back, 5 bases at V and 5 bases at J, with 12 bases in the middle. Germline V gene data show CDR1 as SEHNR and CDR2 as FQNEAQ (reference sequence). The CDR3 loop spans 13 amino acids. The CDR3 sequence is CASSNGVGETQYF. The CDR3 nucleotides read TGTGCCAGCAGCAACGGGGTGGGGGAGACCCAGTACTTC.

This clonotype was seen only a few times. The chain combines TRBV6-6 with TRBJ1-5, with 8 bases fitting TRBD1. The germline V gene encodes CDR1 MNHNY and CDR2 SVGAGI (reference sequence). With 10 bases clipped from V and 7 bases from J, the junction kept 9 bases outside the gene matches. This CDR3 has 13 amino acids. This CDR3 is CATSGGQRQPQHF. In DNA, the CDR3 is TGTGCCACGTCAGGGGGCCAGCGGCAGCCCCAGCATTTT.

V gene TRBV7-9 combines with J gene TRBJ1-1, with a tentative D call TRBD1 (5 bases). V lost 3 bases and J lost 11, with 19 bases in between. The CDR3 length is 14 residues. The V gene's germline CDR1 is SEHNR and CDR2 FQNEAQ (reference sequence). For the CDR3, the DNA is TGTGCCAGCAGCTTCCTTCCGGACACGAATGGGGCTTTCTTT. Its protein product is CASSFLPDTNGAFF.

The chain joins TRBV20-1 to TRBJ1-6; 7 bases are a match to TRBD1. In germline, CDR1 is DFQATT, CDR2 SNEGSKA (reference sequence). The trim removed 0 bases at V and 10 bases at J, leaving 9 bases unmatched. The CDR3 has 15 amino acids. The CDR3 region has the DNA TGCAGTGCTAGAGATGTGGGGACAGTGGGGTCACCCCTCCACTTT. Amino acids: CSARDVGTVGSPLHF.

There are a few counts of this clonotype. The J gene is TRBJ2-7, the V gene TRBV18; D gene ambiguous. Germline-derived CDR1 and CDR2 are KGHSH and LQKENI. The V end lost 5 bases, the J end lost 5 bases, and 7 bases lay between the germline ends. This CDR3 has 11 residues. The CDR3 coding sequence is TGTGCCAGCTCAGCCCGAGACGAGCAGTACTTC. Amino acid sequence: CASSARDEQYF.

V usage is TRBV7-2 and J usage is TRBJ2-1; a weak D match, TRBD1 (6 bases). Germline V lookup: CDR1 SGHTA, CDR2 FQGNSA. V lost 5 bases and J lost 2, with 19 bases in between. The CDR3 runs to 17 residues. CDR3 DNA: TGTGCCAGCAGCCAGCCCTCCGGGACACGAACCTACAATGAGCAGTTCTTC. Protein sequence: CASSQPSGTRTYNEQFF.

There are a few counts of this clonotype. The V and J genes are TRBV5-1 and TRBJ2-7; D is uncertain. The CDR3 consists of 16 residues. CDR1 is SGHRS and CDR2 is YFSETQ in the germline V gene. The ends were cut back, 0 bases at V and 1 base at J, with 14 bases in the middle. CDR3 protein: CASSLGFGSNSYEQYF. The DNA of the CDR3 is TGCGCCAGCAGCTTGGGGTTTGGGTCCAATTCCTACGAGCAGTACTTC. The complete variable domain, with remaining parts taken from reference TRBV5-1 and TRBJ2-7, reads KAGVTQTPRYLIKTRGQQVTLSCSPISGHRSVSWYQQTPGQGLQFLFEYFSETQRNKGNFPGRFSGRQFSNSRSEMNVSTLELGDSALYLCASSLGFGSNSYEQYFGPGTRLTVT.